Included here is one T cell receptor beta chain sequence, with context. Its antigen remains unidentified. The record originates from a study of a mutant IDH1 vaccine in newly diagnosed glioma. Study details: Treated patients had a mean age of roughly 44 years and a sex split that was roughly 62% male and roughly 38% female.

This CDR3 has 15 amino acids. V shed 8 bases, J shed 5 bases, and the junction held 9 bases outside the gene matches. CDR1 is LGHNT, CDR2 FRNRAP, per germline. The table came from immunoSEQ multiplex PCR; TCRdb's copy has only in-frame clones and leaves some out. The sample contains 70,000 to 90,000 clones, over 75% of which appear only once. Time point of the sample: week 5, during vaccination. The investigators gave 300 ug of mutant IDH1 20-mer peptide in each vaccine dose, together with topical imiquimod. The donors had new WHO grade 3 or 4 astrocytomas; these were IDH1-mutant and ATRX-lost. The source material was PBMCs, sampled from a glioma patient whose treatment included an IDH1 peptide vaccine. The sequence was obtained from a woman in her fifties or sixties with glioma. The V call is TRBV12-5, the J call TRBJ2-3, with TRBD1 matching 11 bases. The CDR3: CASHPGTGGRDTQYF. The CDR3, as DNA: TGTGCTAGTCATCCGGGGACAGGGGGTAGAGATACGCAGTATTTT. The variable domain in full, completed from reference TRBV12-5 and TRBJ2-3, reads DARVTQTPRHKVTEMGQEVTMRCQPILGHNTVFWYRQTMMQGLELLAYFRNRAPLDDSGMPKDRFSAEMPDATLATLKIQPSEPRDSAVYFCASHPGTGGRDTQYFGPGTRLTVL.